The clone carrying this T cell receptor beta chain showed up just a few times. Blood was collected once per donor into heparin, averaging around 0.11 L. Sort purity for all populations was recorded as exceeding 98%. This entry is derived from a study of beta chain features in type 1 diabetes. Expressed TCRB transcripts were sequenced because the isolated RNA had all been reverse transcribed beforehand. Repertoires were generated with immunoSEQ multiplex PCR, while TCRdb's copy carries only in-frame clones and drops some. The data contain about 150,000 clones, 7.5% to 10% of them singletons. Germline CDR1 and CDR2: MNHEY and SMNVEV (reference sequence). The V and J ends lost 6 bases and 6 bases respectively, with 14 bases between them. The CDR3 is 14 amino acids.

The sequenced sample consisted of central memory CD4+ T cells from blood. The TCR originated in a woman under 30 in good health. V gene TRBV27 combines with J gene TRBJ1-4; a possible D gene is TRBD1 (6 bases). CDR3 sequence (DNA): TGTGCCAGCAGACTTACAGGGTGGGATGAAAAACTGTTTTTT. Translated, it gives CASRLTGWDEKLFF.